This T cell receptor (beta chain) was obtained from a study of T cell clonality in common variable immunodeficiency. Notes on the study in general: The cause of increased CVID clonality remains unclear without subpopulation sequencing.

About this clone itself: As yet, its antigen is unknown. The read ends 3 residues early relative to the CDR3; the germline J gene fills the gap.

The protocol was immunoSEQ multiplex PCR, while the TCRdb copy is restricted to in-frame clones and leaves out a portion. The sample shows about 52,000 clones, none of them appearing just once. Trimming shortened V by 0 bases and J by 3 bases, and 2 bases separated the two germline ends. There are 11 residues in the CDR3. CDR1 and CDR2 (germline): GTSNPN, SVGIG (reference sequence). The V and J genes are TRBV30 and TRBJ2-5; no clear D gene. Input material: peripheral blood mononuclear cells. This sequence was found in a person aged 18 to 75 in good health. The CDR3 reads CAWSVKETQYF. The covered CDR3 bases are TGTGCCTGGAGTGTTAAAGAGACC.